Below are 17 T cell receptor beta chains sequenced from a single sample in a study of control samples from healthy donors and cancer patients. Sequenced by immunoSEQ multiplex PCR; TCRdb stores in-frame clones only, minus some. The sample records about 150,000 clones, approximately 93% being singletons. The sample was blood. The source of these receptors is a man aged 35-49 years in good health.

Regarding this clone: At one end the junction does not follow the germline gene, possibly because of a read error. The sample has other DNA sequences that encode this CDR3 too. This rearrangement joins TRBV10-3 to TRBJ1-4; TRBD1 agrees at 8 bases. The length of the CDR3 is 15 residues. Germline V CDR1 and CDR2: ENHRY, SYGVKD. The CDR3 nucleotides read TGCGCCATCAGCGAGGCACAGGGGGTAAATGAAAAACTGTTTTTT. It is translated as CAISEAQGVNEKLFF.

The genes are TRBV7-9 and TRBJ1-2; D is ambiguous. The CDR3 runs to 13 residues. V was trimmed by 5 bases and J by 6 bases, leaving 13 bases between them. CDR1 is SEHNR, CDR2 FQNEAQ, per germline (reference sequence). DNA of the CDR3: TGTGCCAGCAGCCCGTGGACTACAGATGGCTACACCTTC. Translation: CASSPWTTDGYTF.

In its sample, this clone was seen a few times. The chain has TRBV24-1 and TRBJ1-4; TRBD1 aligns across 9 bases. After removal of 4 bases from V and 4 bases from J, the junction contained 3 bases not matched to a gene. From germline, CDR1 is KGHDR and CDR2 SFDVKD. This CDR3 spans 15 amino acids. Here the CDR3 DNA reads TGTGCCACCAGTGACCCGGGACAGGGTAATGAAAAACTGTTTTTT. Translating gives CATSDPGQGNEKLFF.

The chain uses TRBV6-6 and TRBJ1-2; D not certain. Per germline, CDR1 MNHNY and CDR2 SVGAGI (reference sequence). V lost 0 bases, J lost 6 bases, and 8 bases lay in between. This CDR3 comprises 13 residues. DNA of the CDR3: TGTGCCAGCAGTTACTCGTCCGGGAATGGCTACACCTTC. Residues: CASSYSSGNGYTF.

CDR3 loop: CAIKGQESYEQYF. DNA for the CDR3: TGTGCCATCAAGGGGCAGGAAAGCTACGAGCAGTACTTC. The gene calls are TRBV10-3 and TRBJ2-7, with a possible D match to TRBD1 (5 bases). The CDR3 covers 13 residues. Germline-derived CDR1 and CDR2 are ENHRY and SYGVKD. Trimming removed 7 bases at V and 3 bases at J, with 13 bases between.

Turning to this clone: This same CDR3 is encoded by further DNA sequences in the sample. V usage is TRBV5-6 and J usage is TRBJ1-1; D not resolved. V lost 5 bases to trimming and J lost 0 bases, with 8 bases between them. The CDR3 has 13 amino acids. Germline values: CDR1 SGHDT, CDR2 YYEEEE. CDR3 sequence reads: CASRAGMNTEAFF. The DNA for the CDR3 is TGTGCCAGCAGGGCGGGGATGAACACTGAAGCTTTCTTT.

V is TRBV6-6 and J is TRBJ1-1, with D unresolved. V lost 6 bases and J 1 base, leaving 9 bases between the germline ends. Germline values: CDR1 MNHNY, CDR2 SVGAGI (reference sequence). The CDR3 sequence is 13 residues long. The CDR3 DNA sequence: TGTGCCAGCAGGGGCAGCTCGAACACTGAAGCTTTCTTT. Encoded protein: CASRGSSNTEAFF.

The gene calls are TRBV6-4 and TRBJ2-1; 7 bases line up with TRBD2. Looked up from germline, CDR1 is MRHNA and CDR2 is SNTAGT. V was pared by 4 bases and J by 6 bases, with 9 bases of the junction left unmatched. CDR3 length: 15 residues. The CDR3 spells CASSAKVGGVNEQFF. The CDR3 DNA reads TGTGCCAGCAGTGCGAAGGTGGGGGGGGTCAATGAGCAGTTCTTC.

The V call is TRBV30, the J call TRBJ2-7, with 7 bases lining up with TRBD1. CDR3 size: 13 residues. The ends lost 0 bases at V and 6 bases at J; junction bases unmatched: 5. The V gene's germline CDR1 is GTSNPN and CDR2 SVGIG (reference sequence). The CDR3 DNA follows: TGTGCCTGGAGTGTACGCCCAGGGGGCGAGCAGTACTTC. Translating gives CAWSVRPGGEQYF.

CDR3 protein: CASSLGRSEKLFF. CDR3 sequence (DNA): TGTGCCAGCAGCTTAGGACGAAGTGAAAAACTGTTTTTT. The rearrangement joins TRBV7-8 to TRBJ1-4; the D is unclear. The CDR3 runs 13 residues. Germline V CDR1 and CDR2: SGHVS, FQNEAQ. V was pared by 1 base and J by 7 bases, with 7 bases between.

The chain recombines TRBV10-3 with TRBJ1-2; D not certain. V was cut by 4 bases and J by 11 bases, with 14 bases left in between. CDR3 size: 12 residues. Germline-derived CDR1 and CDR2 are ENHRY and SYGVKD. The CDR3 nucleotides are TGTGCCATCAGTGGCTCGTCGAGGGATTACACCTTC. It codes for CAISGSSRDYTF.

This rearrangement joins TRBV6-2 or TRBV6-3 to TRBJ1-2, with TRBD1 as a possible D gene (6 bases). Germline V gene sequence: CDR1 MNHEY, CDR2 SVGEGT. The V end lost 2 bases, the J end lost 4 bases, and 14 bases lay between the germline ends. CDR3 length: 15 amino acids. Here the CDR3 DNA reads TGTGCCAGCAGTTACGGGGGGCGCTCTGCCTATGGCTACACCTTC. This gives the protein CASSYGGRSAYGYTF.

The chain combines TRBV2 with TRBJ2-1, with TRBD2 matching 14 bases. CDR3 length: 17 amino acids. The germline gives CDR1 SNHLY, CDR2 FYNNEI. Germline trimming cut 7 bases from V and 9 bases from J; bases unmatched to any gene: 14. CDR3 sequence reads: CASKPSTSGGAPAEQFF. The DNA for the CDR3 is TGTGCCAGCAAGCCGTCGACTAGCGGGGGGGCTCCCGCTGAGCAGTTCTTC.

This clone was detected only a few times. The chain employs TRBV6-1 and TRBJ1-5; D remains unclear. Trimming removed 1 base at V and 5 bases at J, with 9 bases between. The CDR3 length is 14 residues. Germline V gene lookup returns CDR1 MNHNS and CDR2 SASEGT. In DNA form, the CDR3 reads TGTGCCAGCAGTGAAGGCAGGAGTCATCAGCCCCAGCATTTT. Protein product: CASSEGRSHQPQHF.

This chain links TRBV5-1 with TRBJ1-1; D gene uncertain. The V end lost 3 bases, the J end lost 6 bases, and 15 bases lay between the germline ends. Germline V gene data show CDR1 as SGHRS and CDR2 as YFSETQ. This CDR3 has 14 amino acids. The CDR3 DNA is TGCGCCAGCAGCTATGTCGACGGAGGCCCTGAAGCTTTCTTT. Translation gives CASSYVDGGPEAFF. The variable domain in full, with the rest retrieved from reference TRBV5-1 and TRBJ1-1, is KAGVTQTPRYLIKTRGQQVTLSCSPISGHRSVSWYQQTPGQGLQFLFEYFSETQRNKGNFPGRFSGRQFSNSRSEMNVSTLELGDSALYLCASSYVDGGPEAFFGQGTRLTVV.

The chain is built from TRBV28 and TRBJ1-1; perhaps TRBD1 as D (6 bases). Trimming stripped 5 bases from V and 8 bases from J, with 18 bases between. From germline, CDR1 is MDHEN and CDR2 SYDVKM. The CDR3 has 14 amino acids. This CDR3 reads CASSPAVTGREAFF. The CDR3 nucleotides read TGTGCCAGCAGTCCGGCGGTGACAGGCCGGGAAGCTTTCTTT.

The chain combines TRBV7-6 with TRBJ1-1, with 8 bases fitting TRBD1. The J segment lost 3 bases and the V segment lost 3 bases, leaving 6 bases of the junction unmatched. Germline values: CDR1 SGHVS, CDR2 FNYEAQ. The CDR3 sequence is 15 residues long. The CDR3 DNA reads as TGTGCCAGCAGCTTGGGAGGACAGGGCTACACTGAAGCTTTCTTT. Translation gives CASSLGGQGYTEAFF.